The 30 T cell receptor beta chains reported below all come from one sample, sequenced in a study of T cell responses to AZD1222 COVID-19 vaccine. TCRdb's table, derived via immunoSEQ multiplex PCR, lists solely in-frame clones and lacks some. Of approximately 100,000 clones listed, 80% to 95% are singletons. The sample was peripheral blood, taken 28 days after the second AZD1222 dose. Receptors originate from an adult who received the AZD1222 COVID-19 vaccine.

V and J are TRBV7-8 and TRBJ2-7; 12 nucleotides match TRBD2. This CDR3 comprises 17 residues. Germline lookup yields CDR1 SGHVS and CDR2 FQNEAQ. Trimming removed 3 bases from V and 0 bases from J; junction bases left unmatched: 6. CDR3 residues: CASSFGLAGSSSYEQYF. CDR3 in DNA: TGTGCCAGCAGCTTCGGACTAGCGGGGAGTAGCTCCTACGAGCAGTACTTC.

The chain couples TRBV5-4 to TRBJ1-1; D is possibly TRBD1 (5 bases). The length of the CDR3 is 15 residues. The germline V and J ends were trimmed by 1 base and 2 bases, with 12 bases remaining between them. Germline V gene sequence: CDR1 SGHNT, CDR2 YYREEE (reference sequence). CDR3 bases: TGTGCCAGCAGCTTGATACAGGCTCTAAACACTGAAGCTTTCTTT. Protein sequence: CASSLIQALNTEAFF.

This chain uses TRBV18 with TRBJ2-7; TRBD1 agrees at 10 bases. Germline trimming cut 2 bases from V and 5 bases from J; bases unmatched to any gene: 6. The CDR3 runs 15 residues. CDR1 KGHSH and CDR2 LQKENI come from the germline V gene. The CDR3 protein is CASSPSRQGANEQYF. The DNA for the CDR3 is TGTGCCAGCTCACCATCCAGACAGGGGGCTAACGAGCAGTACTTC.

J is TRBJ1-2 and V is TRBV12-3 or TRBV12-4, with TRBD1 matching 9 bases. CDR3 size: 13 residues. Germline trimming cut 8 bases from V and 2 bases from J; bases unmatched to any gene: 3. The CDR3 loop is CASRTGGNYGYTF. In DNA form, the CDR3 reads TGTGCCAGCCGAACAGGGGGCAACTATGGCTACACCTTC.

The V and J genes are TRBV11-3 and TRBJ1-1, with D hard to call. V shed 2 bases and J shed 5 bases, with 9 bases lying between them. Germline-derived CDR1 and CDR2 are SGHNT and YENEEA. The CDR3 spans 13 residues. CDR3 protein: CASSLQKETEAFF. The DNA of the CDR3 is TGTGCCAGCAGCTTACAAAAGGAAACTGAAGCTTTCTTT.

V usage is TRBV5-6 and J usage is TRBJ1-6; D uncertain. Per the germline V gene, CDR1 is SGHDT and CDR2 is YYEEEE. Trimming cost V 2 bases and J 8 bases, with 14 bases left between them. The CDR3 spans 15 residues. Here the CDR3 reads CASSFFNLPDSPLHF. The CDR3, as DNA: TGTGCCAGCAGCTTCTTTAACTTACCCGATTCACCCCTCCACTTT.

The CDR3 DNA sequence: TGCGCCAGCAGCCCTGGACAGGGGCACCAGGAGCAGTACTTC. Encoded protein: CASSPGQGHQEQYF. The chain links TRBV5-1 to TRBJ2-7, with 9 positions matching TRBD1. This CDR3 has 14 amino acids. Germline V gene sequence: CDR1 SGHRS, CDR2 YFSETQ. The V and J ends lost 4 bases and 7 bases, in that order; junction bases with no gene match: 9. The whole variable domain, remainder taken from reference TRBV5-1 and TRBJ2-7, is KAGVTQTPRYLIKTRGQQVTLSCSPISGHRSVSWYQQTPGQGLQFLFEYFSETQRNKGNFPGRFSGRQFSNSRSEMNVSTLELGDSALYLCASSPGQGHQEQYFGPGTRLTVT.

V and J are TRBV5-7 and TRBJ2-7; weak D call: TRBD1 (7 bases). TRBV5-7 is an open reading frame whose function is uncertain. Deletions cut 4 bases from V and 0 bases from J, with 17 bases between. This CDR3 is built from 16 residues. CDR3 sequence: CASSRPGQTSSYEQYF. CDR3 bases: TGTGCCAGCAGCAGACCGGGACAGACTAGCTCCTACGAGCAGTACTTC.

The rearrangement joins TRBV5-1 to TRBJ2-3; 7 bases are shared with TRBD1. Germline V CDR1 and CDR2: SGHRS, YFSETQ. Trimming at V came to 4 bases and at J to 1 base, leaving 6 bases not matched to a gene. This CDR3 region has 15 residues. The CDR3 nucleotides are TGCGCCAGCAGCCTGGGACAGATACGCACAGATACGCAGTATTTT. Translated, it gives CASSLGQIRTDTQYF. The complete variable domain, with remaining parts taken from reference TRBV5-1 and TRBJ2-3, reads KAGVTQTPRYLIKTRGQQVTLSCSPISGHRSVSWYQQTPGQGLQFLFEYFSETQRNKGNFPGRFSGRQFSNSRSEMNVSTLELGDSALYLCASSLGQIRTDTQYFGPGTRLTVL.

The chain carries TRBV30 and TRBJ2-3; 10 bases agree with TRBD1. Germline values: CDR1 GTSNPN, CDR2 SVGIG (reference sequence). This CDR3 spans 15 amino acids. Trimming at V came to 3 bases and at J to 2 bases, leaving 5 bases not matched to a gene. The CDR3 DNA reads TGTGCCTGGAGCCTGGACAGGGGGTACACAGATACGCAGTATTTT. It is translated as CAWSLDRGYTDTQYF.

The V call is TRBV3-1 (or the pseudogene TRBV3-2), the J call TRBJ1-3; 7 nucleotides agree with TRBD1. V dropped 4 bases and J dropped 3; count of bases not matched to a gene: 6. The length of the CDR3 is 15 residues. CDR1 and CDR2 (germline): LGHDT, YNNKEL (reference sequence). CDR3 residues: CASSRHQGDGNTIYF. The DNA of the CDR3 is TGTGCCAGCAGCCGACACCAGGGGGATGGAAACACCATATATTTT.

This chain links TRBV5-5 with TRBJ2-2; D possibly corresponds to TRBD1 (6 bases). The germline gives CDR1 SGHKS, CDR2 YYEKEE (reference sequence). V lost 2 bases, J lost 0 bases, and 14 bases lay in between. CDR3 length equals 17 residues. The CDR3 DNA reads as TGTGCCAGCAGCTTCCCCTCGACAGGCACGAACACCGGGGAGCTGTTTTTT. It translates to CASSFPSTGTNTGELFF. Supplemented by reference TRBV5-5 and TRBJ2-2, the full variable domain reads DAGVTQSPTHLIKTRGQQVTLRCSPISGHKSVSWYQQVLGQGPQFIFQYYEKEERGRGNFPDRFSARQFPNYSSELNVNALLLGDSALYLCASSFPSTGTNTGELFFGEGSRLTVL.

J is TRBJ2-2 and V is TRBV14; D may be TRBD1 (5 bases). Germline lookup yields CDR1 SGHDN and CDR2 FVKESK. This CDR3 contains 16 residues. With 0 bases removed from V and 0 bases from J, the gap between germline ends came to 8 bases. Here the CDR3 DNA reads TGTGCCAGCAGCCAAGATCTAGGGGCGAACACCGGGGAGCTGTTTTTT. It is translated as CASSQDLGANTGELFF.

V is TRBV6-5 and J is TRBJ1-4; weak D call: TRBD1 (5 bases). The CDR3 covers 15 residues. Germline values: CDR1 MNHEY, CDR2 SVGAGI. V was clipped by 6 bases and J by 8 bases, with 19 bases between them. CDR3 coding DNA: TGTGCCAGCAGGCTTAACGGGGCATCCCACGAAAAACTGTTTTTT. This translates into CASRLNGASHEKLFF.

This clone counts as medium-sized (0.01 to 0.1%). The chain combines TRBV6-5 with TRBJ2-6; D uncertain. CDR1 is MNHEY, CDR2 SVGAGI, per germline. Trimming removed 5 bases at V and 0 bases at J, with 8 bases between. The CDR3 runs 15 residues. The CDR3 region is CASSPADSGANVLTF. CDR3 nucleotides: TGTGCCAGCAGTCCGGCTGACTCTGGGGCCAACGTCCTGACTTTC.

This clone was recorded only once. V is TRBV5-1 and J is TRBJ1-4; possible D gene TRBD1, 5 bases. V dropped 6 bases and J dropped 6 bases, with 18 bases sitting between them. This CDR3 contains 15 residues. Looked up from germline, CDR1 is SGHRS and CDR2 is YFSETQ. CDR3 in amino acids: CASTRAGTEHEKLFF. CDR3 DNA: TGCGCCAGCACCCGGGCCGGGACGGAACATGAAAAACTGTTTTTT.

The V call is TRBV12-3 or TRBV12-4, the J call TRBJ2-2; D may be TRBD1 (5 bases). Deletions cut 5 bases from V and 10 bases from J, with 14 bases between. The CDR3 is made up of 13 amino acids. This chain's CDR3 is CASSPRWGEELFF. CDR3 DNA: TGTGCCAGCAGTCCCCGGTGGGGCGAGGAGCTGTTTTTT.

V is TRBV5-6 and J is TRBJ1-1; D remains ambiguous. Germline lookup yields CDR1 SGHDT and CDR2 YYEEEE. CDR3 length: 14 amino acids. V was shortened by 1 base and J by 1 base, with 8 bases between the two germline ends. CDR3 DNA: TGTGCCAGCAGCTTGTTGGGGTCGAACACTGAAGCTTTCTTT. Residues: CASSLLGSNTEAFF.

The CDR3 loop is CASSMGPDTDTQYF. DNA for the CDR3: TGTGCCAGTAGTATGGGACCCGACACAGATACGCAGTATTTT. The rearrangement joins TRBV19 to TRBJ2-3; D possibly matches TRBD1 or TRBD2 (5 bases each). Germline CDR1 and CDR2: LNHDA and SQIVND (reference sequence). There are 14 residues in the CDR3. V gave up 3 bases and J gave up 2 bases, with 9 bases separating them.

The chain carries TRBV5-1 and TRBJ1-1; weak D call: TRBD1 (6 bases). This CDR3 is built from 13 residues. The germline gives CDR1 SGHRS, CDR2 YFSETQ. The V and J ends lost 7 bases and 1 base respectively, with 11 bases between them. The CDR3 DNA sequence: TGCGCCAGCGAGGGGGAGGGGAACACTGAAGCTTTCTTT. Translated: CASEGEGNTEAFF.

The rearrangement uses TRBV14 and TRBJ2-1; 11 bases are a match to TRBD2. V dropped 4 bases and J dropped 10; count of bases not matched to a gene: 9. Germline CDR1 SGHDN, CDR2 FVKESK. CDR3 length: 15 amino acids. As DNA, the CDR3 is TGTGCCAGCAGCCTACATAGCGGGGGGGCGCGGGAGCAGTTCTTC. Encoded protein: CASSLHSGGAREQFF.

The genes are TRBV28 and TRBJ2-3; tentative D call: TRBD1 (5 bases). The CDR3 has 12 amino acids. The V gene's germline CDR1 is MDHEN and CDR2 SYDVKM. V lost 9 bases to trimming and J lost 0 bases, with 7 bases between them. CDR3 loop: CASRQSTDTQYF. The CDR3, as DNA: TGTGCCAGTCGACAGAGCACAGATACGCAGTATTTT. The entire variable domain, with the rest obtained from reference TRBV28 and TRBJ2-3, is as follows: DVKVTQSSRYLVKRTGEKVFLECVQDMDHENMFWYRQDPGLGLRLIYFSYDVKMKEKGDIPEGYSVSREKKERFSLILESASTNQTSMYLCASRQSTDTQYFGPGTRLTVL.

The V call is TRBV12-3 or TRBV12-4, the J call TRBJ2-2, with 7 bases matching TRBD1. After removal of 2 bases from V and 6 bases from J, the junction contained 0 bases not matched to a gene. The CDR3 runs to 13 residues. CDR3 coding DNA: TGTGCCAGCAGTTTAACAGGGGCCGGGGAGCTGTTTTTT. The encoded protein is CASSLTGAGELFF.

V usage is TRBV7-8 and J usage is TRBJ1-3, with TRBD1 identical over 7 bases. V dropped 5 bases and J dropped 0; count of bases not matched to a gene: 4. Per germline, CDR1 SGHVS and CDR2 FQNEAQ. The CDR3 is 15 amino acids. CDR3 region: CASSLSGGSGNTIYF. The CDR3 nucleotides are TGTGCCAGCAGCCTATCAGGGGGCTCTGGAAACACCATATATTTT.

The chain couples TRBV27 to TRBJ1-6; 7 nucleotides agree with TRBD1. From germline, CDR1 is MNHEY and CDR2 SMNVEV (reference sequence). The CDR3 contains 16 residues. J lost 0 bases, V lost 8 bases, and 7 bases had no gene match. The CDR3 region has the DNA TGTGCCAGCGGAAAACAGGGGAGCTCCTATAATTCACCCCTCCACTTT. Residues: CASGKQGSSYNSPLHF.

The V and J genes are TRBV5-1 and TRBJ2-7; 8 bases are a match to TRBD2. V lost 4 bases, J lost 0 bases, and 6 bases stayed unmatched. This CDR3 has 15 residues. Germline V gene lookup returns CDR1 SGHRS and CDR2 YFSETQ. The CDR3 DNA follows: TGCGCCAGCAGCCCCGCCGGGGGGGCCTCCTACGAGCAGTACTTC. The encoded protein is CASSPAGGASYEQYF. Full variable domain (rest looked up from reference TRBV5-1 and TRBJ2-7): KAGVTQTPRYLIKTRGQQVTLSCSPISGHRSVSWYQQTPGQGLQFLFEYFSETQRNKGNFPGRFSGRQFSNSRSEMNVSTLELGDSALYLCASSPAGGASYEQYFGPGTRLTVT.

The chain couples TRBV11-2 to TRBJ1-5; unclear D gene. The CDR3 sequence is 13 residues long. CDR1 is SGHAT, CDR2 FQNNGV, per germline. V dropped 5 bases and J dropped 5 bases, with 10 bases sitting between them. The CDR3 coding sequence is TGTGCCAGCAGCCGTTTCATACATCAGCCCCAGCATTTT. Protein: CASSRFIHQPQHF.

CDR3 residues: CASSPSLGTGTDTQYF. CDR3 sequence (DNA): TGTGCCAGCAGCCCCAGTTTGGGGACAGGCACAGATACGCAGTATTTT. This sequence joins TRBV3-1 (or the pseudogene TRBV3-2) and TRBJ2-3; 7 bases are shared with TRBD1. The V gene end was trimmed by 4 bases and the J gene end by 1 base; junction bases not matched to a gene: 8. CDR1 is LGHDT and CDR2 is YNNKEL in the germline V gene (reference sequence). CDR3 length: 16 amino acids.

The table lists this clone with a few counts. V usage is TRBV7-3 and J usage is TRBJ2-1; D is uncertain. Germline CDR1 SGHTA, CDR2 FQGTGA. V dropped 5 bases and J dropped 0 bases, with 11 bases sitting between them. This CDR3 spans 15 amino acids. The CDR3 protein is CASSLGPSSYNEQFF. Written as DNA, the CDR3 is TGTGCCAGCAGCCTAGGACCGAGCTCCTACAATGAGCAGTTCTTC.

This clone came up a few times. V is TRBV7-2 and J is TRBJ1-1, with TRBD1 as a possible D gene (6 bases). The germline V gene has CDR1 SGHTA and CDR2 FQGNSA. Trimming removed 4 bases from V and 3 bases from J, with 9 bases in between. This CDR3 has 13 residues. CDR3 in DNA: TGTGCCAGCAGCTCTTACAGGGACACTGAAGCTTTCTTT. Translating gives CASSSYRDTEAFF.